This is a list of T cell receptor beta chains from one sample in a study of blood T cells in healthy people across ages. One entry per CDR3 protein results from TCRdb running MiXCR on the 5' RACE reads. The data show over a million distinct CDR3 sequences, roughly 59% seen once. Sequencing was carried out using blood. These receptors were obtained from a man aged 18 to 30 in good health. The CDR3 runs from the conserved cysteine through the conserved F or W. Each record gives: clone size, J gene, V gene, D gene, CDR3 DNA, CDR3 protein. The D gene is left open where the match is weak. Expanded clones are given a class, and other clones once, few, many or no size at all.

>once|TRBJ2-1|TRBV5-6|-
TGTGCCAGCAGCCGCCGCGTAGGCCCCGTCTACAATGAGCAGTTCTTC
CASSRRVGPVYNEQFF
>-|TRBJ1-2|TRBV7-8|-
TGTGCCAGCAGCTTAGCTACAGCGCCCCATGGCTACACCTTC
CASSLATAPHGYTF
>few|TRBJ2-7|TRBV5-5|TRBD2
TGTGCCAGCAGCCGCTTTGCGGGAGGCTCCTACGAGCAGTACTTC
CASSRFAGGSYEQYF
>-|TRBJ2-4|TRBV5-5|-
TGTGCCAGCAGCTTCGCGTCTTTAAAAGGGGAGCAGTACTTC
CASSFASLKGEQYF
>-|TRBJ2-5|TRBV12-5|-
TGTGCTAGTGGTTTGACTCAGCTGGTGACCCAGTACTTC
CASGLTQLVTQYF
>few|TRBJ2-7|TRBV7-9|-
TGTGCCAGCAGCCTCGTTTGGTACGAGCAGTACTTC
CASSLVWYEQYF
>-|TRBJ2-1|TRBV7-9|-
TGTGCCAGCAGCTCACCGGAGGGAGTTTACCAATCCTACAATGAGCAGTTCTTC
CASSSPEGVYQSYNEQFF
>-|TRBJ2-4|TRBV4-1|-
TGCGCCACCTCAGACAGGGCCAAAAACATTCAGTACTTC
CATSDRAKNIQYF
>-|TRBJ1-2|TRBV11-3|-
TGTGCCAGCAGCTGGGACCTCCCGAGAAACTATGGCTACACCTTC
CASSWDLPRNYGYTF
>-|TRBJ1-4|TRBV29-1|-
TGCAGCGTTGGTCTTAGGGCAGCTAATGAAAAACTGTTTTTT
CSVGLRAANEKLFF
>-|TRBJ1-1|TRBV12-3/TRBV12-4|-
TGTGCCAGCCGATGGGACGGTGAAGCTTTCTTT
CASRWDGEAFF
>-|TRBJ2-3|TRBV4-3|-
TGCGCCAGCAGCCACTCAAGGGGGACGGATAGCACAGATACGCAGTATTTT
CASSHSRGTDSTDTQYF
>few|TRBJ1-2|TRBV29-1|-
TGCAGCGTTGAAGATAGTGGCTACACCTTC
CSVEDSGYTF
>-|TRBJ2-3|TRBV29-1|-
TGCAGCGTTCGTGGAACTGTGGGGGTGGTAACCCCGGAAGATACGCAGTATTTT
CSVRGTVGVVTPEDTQYF
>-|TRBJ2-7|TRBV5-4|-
TGTGCCAGCAGCTTGGACAGGGAAGCCTACGAGCAGTACTTC
CASSLDREAYEQYF
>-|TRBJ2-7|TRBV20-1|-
TGCAGTGCTAGTGTGTATGGGGAGTACGAGCAGTACTTC
CSASVYGEYEQYF
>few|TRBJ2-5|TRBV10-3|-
TGTGCCATCAGTGAGTCGAGGGACACTGAACCACAAGAGACCCAGTACTTC
CAISESRDTEPQETQYF
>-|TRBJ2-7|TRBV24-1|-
TGTGCCACCAGTGATCCGGGTCTGGGAACCTACGAGCAGTACTTC
CATSDPGLGTYEQYF
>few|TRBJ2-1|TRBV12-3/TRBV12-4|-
TGTGCCCTCCAGGAGGGGGCGGGTGAGCAGTTCTTC
CALQEGAGEQFF
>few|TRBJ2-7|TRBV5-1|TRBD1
TGCGCCAGCAGCTTTGAAAACAGGGGAACCTACGAGCAGTACTTC
CASSFENRGTYEQYF